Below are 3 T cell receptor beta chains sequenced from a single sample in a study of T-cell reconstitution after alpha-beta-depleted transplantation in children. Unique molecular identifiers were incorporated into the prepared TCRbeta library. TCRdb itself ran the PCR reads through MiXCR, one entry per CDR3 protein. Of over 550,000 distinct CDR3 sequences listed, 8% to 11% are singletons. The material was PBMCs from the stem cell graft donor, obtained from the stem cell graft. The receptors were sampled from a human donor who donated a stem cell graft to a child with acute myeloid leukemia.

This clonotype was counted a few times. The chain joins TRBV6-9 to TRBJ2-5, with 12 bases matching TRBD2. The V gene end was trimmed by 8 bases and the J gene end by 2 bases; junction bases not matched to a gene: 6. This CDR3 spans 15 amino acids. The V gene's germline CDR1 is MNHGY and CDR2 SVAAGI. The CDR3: CASALAGGGQETQYF. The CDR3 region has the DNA TGTGCCAGCGCTCTAGCGGGAGGGGGTCAAGAGACCCAGTACTTC.

The CDR3 bases are TGTGCCAGCACTAGCGGTAAAAAGACCCAGTACTTC. This gives the protein CASTSGKKTQYF. The V gene is TRBV12-3 or TRBV12-4, the J gene TRBJ2-5; 7 bases agree with TRBD2. The length of the CDR3 is 12 residues. J gave up 6 bases and V 7 bases, and 5 bases lay outside the gene matches.

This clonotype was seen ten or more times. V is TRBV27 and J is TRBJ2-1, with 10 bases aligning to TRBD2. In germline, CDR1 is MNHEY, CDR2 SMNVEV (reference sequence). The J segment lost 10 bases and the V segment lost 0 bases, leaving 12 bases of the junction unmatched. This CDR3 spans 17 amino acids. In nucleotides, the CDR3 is TGTGCCAGCAGTTTATCGAAGGTTCTAGCGGGGGACTCGGAGCAGTTCTTC. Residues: CASSLSKVLAGDSEQFF.